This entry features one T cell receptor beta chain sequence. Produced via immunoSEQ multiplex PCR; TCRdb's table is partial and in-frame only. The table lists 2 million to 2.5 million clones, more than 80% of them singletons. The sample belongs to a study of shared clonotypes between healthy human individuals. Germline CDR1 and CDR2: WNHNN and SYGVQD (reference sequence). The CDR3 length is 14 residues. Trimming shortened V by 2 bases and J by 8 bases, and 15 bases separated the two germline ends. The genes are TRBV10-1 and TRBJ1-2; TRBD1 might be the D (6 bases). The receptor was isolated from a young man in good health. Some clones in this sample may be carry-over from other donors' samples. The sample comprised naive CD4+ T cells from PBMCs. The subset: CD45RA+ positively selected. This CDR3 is CASSETGTNFGYTF. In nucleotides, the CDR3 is TGCGCCAGCAGTGAGACCGGGACAAACTTCGGCTACACCTTC.